Listed here are 29 T cell receptor beta chains from one sample, sequenced in a study of blood T cell repertoires in COVID-19. Sequenced by immunoSEQ multiplex PCR; TCRdb stores in-frame clones only, minus some. The sample has over 85,000 clones; over 75% are singletons. The sequenced sample consisted of peripheral blood. These receptors were taken from a man between 60 and 70 years old with acute or convalescent COVID-19.

The J gene is TRBJ2-3, the V gene TRBV11-3; TRBD1 agrees at 7 bases. The CDR3 sequence is 12 residues long. Germline CDR1 and CDR2: SGHNT and YENEEA. Losses at the gene ends were 5 bases for V and 11 bases for J; bases not matched to a gene: 7. This CDR3 reads CASSPDRERQYF. The CDR3 coding sequence is TGTGCCAGCAGCCCTGACAGGGAACGGCAGTATTTT.

The rearrangement joins TRBV10-3 to TRBJ1-6; 11 bases line up with TRBD1. The CDR3 spans 18 residues. V lost 0 bases to trimming and J lost 6 bases; unmatched junction nucleotides: 7. Germline CDR1 ENHRY, CDR2 SYGVKD. CDR3 DNA sequence: TGTGCCATCAGTGAGTCGACCAGGACAGGGGGCTCTAATTCACCCCTCCACTTT. Its translation: CAISESTRTGGSNSPLHF.

The chain links TRBV5-8 to TRBJ1-2, with 8 nucleotides matching TRBD1. The CDR3 runs to 14 residues. Germline values: CDR1 SGHTS, CDR2 YDEGEE. V lost 3 bases to trimming and J lost 8 bases; unmatched junction nucleotides: 9. CDR3: CASSSIQGAEGYTF. In DNA, the CDR3 is TGTGCCAGCAGCTCCATCCAGGGGGCCGAGGGCTACACCTTC.

J is TRBJ1-2 and V is TRBV6-5; tentative D call: TRBD1 (5 bases). The CDR3 sequence is 15 residues long. Germline values: CDR1 MNHEY, CDR2 SVGAGI. Trimming shortened V by 0 bases and J by 4 bases, and 12 bases separated the two germline ends. The CDR3 here is CASSYSSGFGYGYTF. Here the CDR3 DNA reads TGTGCCAGCAGTTACTCATCAGGGTTTGGCTATGGCTACACCTTC.

The genes are TRBV2 and TRBJ2-7; 11 bases are a match to TRBD2. There are 15 residues in the CDR3. Germline V gives CDR1 SNHLY, CDR2 FYNNEI. V shed 6 bases, J shed 1 base, and the junction held 5 bases outside the gene matches. The CDR3 DNA reads TGTGCCAGCAGGAATACTAGCGGGGGTTCCTACGAGCAGTACTTC. It encodes CASRNTSGGSYEQYF.

V is TRBV19 and J is TRBJ1-1, with a tentative D call TRBD1 (5 bases). The CDR3 contains 13 residues. With 5 bases removed from V and 1 base from J, the gap between germline ends came to 8 bases. The germline CDR1 and CDR2 sequences are LNHDA and SQIVND (reference sequence). This CDR3 reads CASSGHSNTEAFF. CDR3 DNA: TGTGCCAGTAGTGGACACTCGAACACTGAAGCTTTCTTT.

This clone was observed a handful of times. V gene TRBV7-9 combines with J gene TRBJ1-3; maybe TRBD1 (5 bases). CDR1 is SEHNR and CDR2 is FQNEAQ in the germline V gene (reference sequence). Trimming stripped 0 bases from V and 4 bases from J, with 13 bases between. The CDR3 sequence is 16 residues long. In DNA, the CDR3 is TGTGCCAGCAGCTTAGCGCCAGGGAGGTTCGGAAACACCATATATTTT. Residues: CASSLAPGRFGNTIYF.

The chain combines TRBV30 with TRBJ1-2, with 12 bases lining up with TRBD1. The trim removed 2 bases at V and 8 bases at J, leaving 6 bases unmatched. The CDR3 is 14 residues long. CDR1 and CDR2 from the germline V gene are GTSNPN and SVGIG (reference sequence). CDR3 in DNA: TGTGCCTGGAGTACAGGGACAGGGGGCAGCGGCTACACCTTC. It specifies CAWSTGTGGSGYTF.

The rearrangement joins TRBV5-4 to TRBJ2-3; possibly TRBD2 for D (5 bases). Trimming stripped 2 bases from V and 3 bases from J, with 13 bases between. This CDR3 comprises 15 residues. The V gene's germline CDR1 is SGHNT and CDR2 YYREEE (reference sequence). CDR3 bases: TGTGCCAGCAGCTTTTGGGCGGGCAATACAGATACGCAGTATTTT. This encodes CASSFWAGNTDTQYF. The variable domain in full, with the rest retrieved from reference TRBV5-4 and TRBJ2-3, is ETGVTQSPTHLIKTRGQQVTLRCSSQSGHNTVSWYQQALGQGPQFIFQYYREEENGRGNFPPRFSGLQFPNYSSELNVNALELDDSALYLCASSFWAGNTDTQYFGPGTRLTVL.

V and J are TRBV11-2 and TRBJ2-1, with 10 bases matching TRBD2. With 4 bases clipped from V and 9 bases from J, the junction kept 6 bases outside the gene matches. The germline V gene encodes CDR1 SGHAT and CDR2 FQNNGV. This CDR3 spans 14 amino acids. The CDR3 DNA reads TGTGCCAGCAGCTCCCTAGCGGGGGAGGGTGAGCAGTTCTTC. Translated, it gives CASSSLAGEGEQFF.

This chain joins TRBV30 and TRBJ2-3; 9 bases line up with TRBD1. CDR1 and CDR2 from the germline V gene are GTSNPN and SVGIG (reference sequence). V shed 2 bases, J shed 0 bases, and the junction held 3 bases outside the gene matches. The CDR3 consists of 15 residues. CDR3 in DNA: TGTGCCTGGAGTCCCGGGACAGGGAGCACAGATACGCAGTATTTT. Translating gives CAWSPGTGSTDTQYF. The entire variable domain, with the rest obtained from reference TRBV30 and TRBJ2-3, is as follows: SQTIHQWPATLVQPVGSPLSLECTVEGTSNPNLYWYRQAAGRGLQLLFYSVGIGQISSEVPQNLSASRPQDRQFILSSKKLLLSDSGFYLCAWSPGTGSTDTQYFGPGTRLTVL.

The chain couples TRBV7-9 to TRBJ1-4, with D possibly being TRBD1 (6 bases). This CDR3 is built from 16 residues. The V end lost 1 base, the J end lost 7 bases, and 16 bases lay between the germline ends. Germline V gene lookup returns CDR1 SEHNR and CDR2 FQNEAQ (reference sequence). The CDR3 nucleotides read TGTGCCAGCAGCTTAGACGATGGGGGCTGGTTTGAAAAACTGTTTTTT. Translation gives CASSLDDGGWFEKLFF.

This chain joins TRBV6-5 and TRBJ2-2, with a tentative D call TRBD2 (6 bases). The CDR3 consists of 14 residues. With 10 bases removed from V and 4 bases from J, the gap between germline ends came to 16 bases. In germline, CDR1 is MNHEY, CDR2 SVGAGI. The CDR3 region has the DNA TGTGCCAACTCCCGGGACTTAAGCACCGGGGAGCTGTTTTTT. This translates into CANSRDLSTGELFF.

This chain uses TRBV27 with TRBJ2-7, with TRBD2 identical over 9 bases. The length of the CDR3 is 17 residues. Trimming took 5 bases from V and 1 from J; bases not matched to a gene: 12. CDR1 is MNHEY, CDR2 SMNVEV, per germline (reference sequence). In DNA, the CDR3 is TGTGCCAGCAGTCGATTACGGCTAGCGGGACAATCCTACGAGCAGTACTTC. Its protein product is CASSRLRLAGQSYEQYF.

The genes are TRBV28 and TRBJ2-2; D uncertain. The CDR3 has 15 residues. The ends were cut back, 7 bases at V and 1 base at J, with 13 bases in the middle. Germline loops: CDR1 MDHEN, CDR2 SYDVKM. CDR3 amino acids: CASTNIGLNTGELFF. In DNA, the CDR3 is TGTGCCAGCACGAACATCGGGTTGAACACCGGGGAGCTGTTTTTT. Filled out from reference TRBV28 and TRBJ2-2, the complete variable domain reads DVKVTQSSRYLVKRTGEKVFLECVQDMDHENMFWYRQDPGLGLRLIYFSYDVKMKEKGDIPEGYSVSREKKERFSLILESASTNQTSMYLCASTNIGLNTGELFFGEGSRLTVL.

This clone was seen just once. The chain is built from TRBV5-4 and TRBJ2-3, with TRBD2 as a possible D gene (6 bases). The CDR3 extends over 14 amino acids. Trimming stripped 4 bases from V and 3 bases from J, with 12 bases between. Germline V gives CDR1 SGHNT, CDR2 YYREEE (reference sequence). The CDR3 bases are TGTGCCAGCAGCCCTCCCGGGGGAACAGATACGCAGTATTTT. This sequence encodes CASSPPGGTDTQYF.

The rearrangement links TRBV5-1 to TRBJ2-2; the D gene is possibly TRBD2 (6 bases). With 1 base removed from V and 7 bases from J, the gap between germline ends came to 14 bases. CDR3 size: 15 residues. In germline, CDR1 is SGHRS, CDR2 YFSETQ. For the CDR3, the DNA is TGCGCCAGCAGCTTGTACCGGGAGTACGGCGGGGAGCTGTTTTTT. As protein: CASSLYREYGGELFF.

The J gene is TRBJ1-1, the V gene TRBV9, with unresolved D. The germline V gene has CDR1 SGDLS and CDR2 YYNGEE. Trimming cost V 4 bases and J 1 base, with 14 bases left between them. This CDR3 has 15 residues. The CDR3 DNA sequence: TGTGCCAGCAGCCCCTCCGATCTATGGAACACTGAAGCTTTCTTT. Translated: CASSPSDLWNTEAFF. The full variable domain, with the rest looked up from reference TRBV9 and TRBJ1-1, is DSGVTQTPKHLITATGQRVTLRCSPRSGDLSVYWYQQSLDQGLQFLIQYYNGEERAKGNILERFSAQQFPDLHSELNLSSLELGDSALYFCASSPSDLWNTEAFFGQGTRLTVV.

This clone appeared a single time. J is TRBJ1-6 and V is TRBV19, with 7 bases fitting TRBD1. The CDR3 contains 15 residues. Germline CDR1 reads LNHDA; CDR2 reads SQIVND (reference sequence). The trim removed 6 bases at V and 7 bases at J, leaving 9 bases unmatched. CDR3 nucleotide sequence: TGTGCCAGTAGGCGCCACAGGGGTGAGAATTCACCCCTCCACTTT. Translated: CASRRHRGENSPLHF.

This rearrangement joins TRBV19 to TRBJ1-4; 8 nucleotides align to TRBD1. Germline CDR1 is LNHDA and CDR2 is SQIVND (reference sequence). The CDR3 is 18 amino acids. With 5 bases clipped from V and 0 bases from J, the junction kept 11 bases outside the gene matches. The chain's CDR3 is CASSPPQGDLATNEKLFF. DNA of the CDR3: TGTGCCAGTAGTCCCCCACAGGGGGATCTTGCAACTAATGAAAAACTGTTTTTT.

The CDR3 nucleotides read TGTGCCTCCCAGGAGGGGGCATTGACCTACGAGCAGTACTTC. Translation gives CASQEGALTYEQYF. The chain is built from TRBV30 and TRBJ2-7, with D possibly TRBD1 on 7 matching bases. V was trimmed by 7 bases and J by 2 bases, leaving 18 bases between them. Germline CDR1 and CDR2: GTSNPN and SVGIG (reference sequence). The CDR3 runs 14 residues.

This chain joins TRBV7-8 and TRBJ1-1; tentative D call: TRBD1 (6 bases). The CDR3 runs 14 residues. Germline-derived CDR1 and CDR2 are SGHVS and FQNEAQ. Trimming removed 2 bases at V and 5 bases at J, with 12 bases between. In DNA form, the CDR3 reads TGTGCCAGCAGCTTATCTGGGGGCAGAACTGAAGCTTTCTTT. Amino acid sequence: CASSLSGGRTEAFF.

This chain connects TRBV20-1 to TRBJ1-6; 9 bases map to TRBD1. This CDR3 region has 15 residues. The junction had 7 bases not matched to a gene; V was cut back by 3 bases and J by 7 bases. Germline CDR1 and CDR2: DFQATT and SNEGSKA (reference sequence). The DNA of the CDR3 is TGCAGTGCTAGTTTACCGGGACAGGGCAATTCACCCCTCCACTTT. This gives the protein CSASLPGQGNSPLHF.

This chain joins TRBV5-3 and TRBJ2-7, with TRBD1 as a possible D gene (5 bases). TRBV5-3 is annotated as an ORF whose role is uncertain. V was clipped by 5 bases and J by 2 bases, with 5 bases between them. The CDR3 length is 11 residues. This chain's CDR3 is CARRTAYEQYF. The CDR3 region has the DNA TGTGCCAGAAGGACAGCCTACGAGCAGTACTTC.

This clone has a handful of counts. This chain joins TRBV28 and TRBJ1-1; TRBD1 might be the D (6 bases). CDR3 length: 15 amino acids. CDR1 MDHEN and CDR2 SYDVKM come from the germline V gene. V gave up 4 bases and J gave up 0 bases, with 12 bases separating them. The CDR3, as DNA: TGTGCCAGCAGTTACAGACAGGTGGTGAACACTGAAGCTTTCTTT. It specifies CASSYRQVVNTEAFF.

The chain uses TRBV4-3 and TRBJ2-7; TRBD2 is a possible D gene (6 bases). This CDR3 has 15 residues. Germline V gene data show CDR1 as LGHNA and CDR2 as YSLEER. Trimming left V 6 bases short and J 1 base short, with 16 bases between. CDR3 DNA sequence: TGCGCCAGCAGTCCCTATGTGGAGGGGTCCTACGAGCAGTACTTC. Translation: CASSPYVEGSYEQYF.

The chain employs TRBV29-1 and TRBJ1-3; D gene uncertain. Germline V gene data show CDR1 as SQVTM and CDR2 as ANQGSEA. The CDR3 loop spans 12 amino acids. The V gene lost 3 bases and the J gene lost 0 bases, with 3 bases spanning the gap. Here the CDR3 DNA reads TGCAGCGTTGAGTACTCTGGAAACACCATATATTTT. Protein sequence: CSVEYSGNTIYF.

CDR3 DNA: TGTGCCAGCAGTTTACTGGGGGGTGTTTACAATGAGCAGTTCTTC. Translation gives CASSLLGGVYNEQFF. The gene calls are TRBV27 and TRBJ2-1; D is perhaps TRBD2 (6 bases). Trimming removed 2 bases from V and 4 bases from J, with 12 bases in between. Looked up from germline, CDR1 is MNHEY and CDR2 is SMNVEV (reference sequence). This CDR3 has 15 amino acids.

This clone was seen only once. The rearrangement joins TRBV9 to TRBJ1-4, with D tentatively TRBD1 (6 bases). Germline CDR1 SGDLS, CDR2 YYNGEE. The ends were cut back, 2 bases at V and 4 bases at J, with 9 bases in the middle. This CDR3 is 14 amino acids long. CDR3 in DNA: TGTGCCAGCAGCGTCACAGGGAATAATGAAAAACTGTTTTTT. It encodes CASSVTGNNEKLFF.